The 26 T cell receptor beta chains reported below all come from one sample, sequenced in a study of CD8 T cells in ankylosing spondylitis. MiXCR was run by TCRdb on the 5' RACE reads, yielding one entry per CDR3 protein. The sample carries more than 30,000 distinct CDR3 sequences, around 10% recorded once. Specimen: synovial fluid, either unsorted or a sorted T cell fraction (not recorded which). These receptor sequences come from a male donor with ankylosing spondylitis.

The rearrangement links TRBV3-1 to TRBJ1-6, with D unclear. This CDR3 is built from 15 residues. V was pared by 0 bases and J by 9 bases, with 12 bases between. From germline, CDR1 is LGHDT and CDR2 YNNKEL (reference sequence). The chain's CDR3 is CASSQDYGFPSPLHF. In nucleotides, the CDR3 is TGTGCCAGCAGCCAAGATTATGGGTTTCCTTCACCCCTCCACTTT.

This chain connects TRBV7-9 to TRBJ1-1, with D possibly matching TRBD1 (6 bases). Germline loops: CDR1 SEHNR, CDR2 FQNEAQ (reference sequence). Trimming shortened V by 1 base and J by 4 bases, and 10 bases separated the two germline ends. The CDR3 runs 14 residues. For the CDR3, the DNA is TGTGCCAGCAGCTTAGTACAGGGTCGCACTGAAGCTTTCTTT. Its protein is CASSLVQGRTEAFF.

The chain combines TRBV28 with TRBJ2-1; possible D gene TRBD1, 6 bases. Germline values: CDR1 MDHEN, CDR2 SYDVKM. There are 15 residues in the CDR3. Trimming removed 7 bases from V and 2 bases from J, with 15 bases in between. CDR3 nucleotide sequence: TGTGCCAGCAACCACTACGAGGGGGCCTACAATGAGCAGTTCTTC. Translating it yields CASNHYEGAYNEQFF. Together with reference TRBV28 and TRBJ2-1, the CDR3 gives the full variable domain: DVKVTQSSRYLVKRTGEKVFLECVQDMDHENMFWYRQDPGLGLRLIYFSYDVKMKEKGDIPEGYSVSREKKERFSLILESASTNQTSMYLCASNHYEGAYNEQFFGPGTRLTVL.

The CDR3 DNA is TGTGCCAGCAGCTTACTGTCTCTATCCTACAATGAGCAGTTCTTC. Translating it yields CASSLLSLSYNEQFF. V gene TRBV11-2 combines with J gene TRBJ2-1; D gene unclear. Germline loops: CDR1 SGHAT, CDR2 FQNNGV. The V end lost 2 bases, the J end lost 1 base, and 9 bases lay between the germline ends. The CDR3 has 15 residues.

CDR3 in amino acids: CASSLQVREKLFF. CDR3 nucleotide sequence: TGTGCCAGCAGTTTACAGGTCCGTGAAAAACTGTTTTTT. This chain uses TRBV28 with TRBJ1-4; D remains ambiguous. CDR1 and CDR2 from the germline V gene are MDHEN and SYDVKM. The CDR3 is 13 residues long. V was pared by 2 bases and J by 7 bases, with 8 bases between.

This clonotype was detected a few times. The chain couples TRBV5-1 to TRBJ2-7; 8 bases match TRBD1. The germline V gene encodes CDR1 SGHRS and CDR2 YFSETQ. The J segment lost 5 bases and the V segment lost 0 bases, leaving 4 bases of the junction unmatched. CDR3 length equals 14 residues. DNA for the CDR3: TGCGCCAGCAGCTTGGAGGGACAGGTCCACGAGCAGTACTTC. It specifies CASSLEGQVHEQYF.

This clonotype was seen a few times. The chain recombines TRBV11-3 with TRBJ2-1, with 7 bases that match TRBD1. V lost 4 bases, J lost 0 bases, and 9 bases stayed unmatched. The CDR3 has 17 amino acids. CDR1 is SGHNT and CDR2 is YENEEA in the germline V gene. For the CDR3, the DNA is TGTGCCAGCAGCTCACACAGGGGCAGCGCCTCCTACAATGAGCAGTTCTTC. Translation: CASSSHRGSASYNEQFF. The whole variable domain, filled in from reference TRBV11-3 and TRBJ2-1, reads EAGVVQSPRYKIIEKKQPVAFWCNPISGHNTLYWYLQNLGQGPELLIRYENEEAVDDSQLPKDRFSAERLKGVDSTLKIQPAELGDSAVYLCASSSHRGSASYNEQFFGPGTRLTVL.

The chain links TRBV5-1 to TRBJ2-5, with D tentatively TRBD1 (6 bases). V shed 0 bases and J shed 5 bases, with 17 bases lying between them. The CDR3 has 16 residues. Per the germline V gene, CDR1 is SGHRS and CDR2 is YFSETQ. CDR3: CASSLDYTGLGETQYF. The CDR3, as DNA: TGCGCCAGCAGCTTGGACTATACAGGGCTCGGGGAGACCCAGTACTTC.

There are many counts of this clonotype. The rearrangement uses TRBV29-1 and TRBJ1-2; D call uncertain. V lost 2 bases and J 13 bases, leaving 14 bases between the germline ends. CDR3 size: 11 residues. Germline values: CDR1 SQVTM, CDR2 ANQGSEA. The CDR3 coding sequence is TGCAGCGTTGAAAGGCAGCTTCGGACCACCTTC. Its translation: CSVERQLRTTF. Variable domain in full (rest from reference TRBV29-1 and TRBJ1-2): SAVISQKPSRDICQRGTSLTIQCQVDSQVTMMFWYRQQPGQSLTLIATANQGSEATYESGFVIDKFPISRPNLTFSTLTVSNMSPEDSSIYLCSVERQLRTTFGSGTRLTVV.

The table lists this clonotype with a few counts. CDR3 in DNA: TGTGCCAGCAGCACTTACACAGATACGCAGTATTTT. This sequence encodes CASSTYTDTQYF. The rearrangement uses TRBV11-2 and TRBJ2-3; D unresolved. The V and J ends lost 5 bases and 2 bases respectively, with 5 bases between them. This CDR3 region has 12 residues. Germline V gene lookup returns CDR1 SGHAT and CDR2 FQNNGV.

This clonotype was seen ten or more times. V usage is TRBV7-9 and J usage is TRBJ2-1; D is possibly TRBD1 or TRBD2 (5 bases each). Germline CDR1 reads SEHNR; CDR2 reads FQNEAQ (reference sequence). The CDR3 is 15 residues long. The V end was cut by 3 bases, the J end by 8 bases, with 17 bases between. The chain's CDR3 is CASSLGTLATDEQFF. The CDR3 nucleotides read TGTGCCAGCAGCTTGGGGACCCTAGCCACGGATGAGCAGTTCTTC.

There are a few counts of this clonotype. The chain couples TRBV25-1 to TRBJ2-7; TRBD2 might be the D (6 bases). Germline lookup yields CDR1 MGHDK and CDR2 SYGVNS. The V gene lost 8 bases and the J gene lost 5 bases, with 43 bases spanning the gap. CDR3 length: 22 amino acids. The CDR3 reads CASPPRDFRHNQAGEGIHEQYF. The CDR3 DNA follows: TGTGCCAGCCCGCCCCGGGACTTTCGGCACAACCAAGCCGGAGAGGGAATTCACGAGCAGTACTTC.

The sample holds a few counts of this clonotype. This sequence joins TRBV29-1 and TRBJ2-3; 7 bases are a match to TRBD1. V gave up 5 bases and J gave up 3 bases; unmatched junction bases: 2. This CDR3 spans 12 amino acids. Germline V gives CDR1 SQVTM, CDR2 ANQGSEA. The CDR3 region has the DNA TGCAGCGTTTTACAGGGGACAGATACGCAGTATTTT. This translates into CSVLQGTDTQYF.

This clonotype was recorded many times. V and J are TRBV12-3 or TRBV12-4 and TRBJ2-3; 10 bases line up with TRBD1. V shed 7 bases and J 3 bases; nucleotides not matched to a gene: 7. The CDR3 runs 15 residues. This chain's CDR3 is CASTHWDRGTDTQYF. For the CDR3, the DNA is TGTGCCAGCACACACTGGGACAGGGGAACAGATACGCAGTATTTT.

This clonotype was observed once. One end of the junction does not line up with germline, which may come from a read error. CDR3 nucleotide sequence: TGTACCAGCAGCTTAACGGGCAGGGTCACTGAAGCTTTCTTT. Its translation: CTSSLTGRVTEAFF. V is TRBV7-3 and J is TRBJ1-1; perhaps TRBD1 as D (5 bases). The germline V gene has CDR1 SGHTA and CDR2 FQGTGA. This CDR3 is built from 14 residues. Using reference TRBV7-3 and TRBJ1-1 for the parts outside the CDR3, the full variable domain is GAGVSQTPSNKVTEKGKYVELRCDPISGHTALYWYRQSLGQGPEFLIYFQGTGAADDSGLPNDRFFAVRPEGSVSTLKIQRTERGDSAVYLCTSSLTGRVTEAFFGQGTRLTVV.

The chain links TRBV7-9 to TRBJ1-1, with no clear D. The CDR3 spans 15 residues. Trimming removed 3 bases from V and 3 bases from J, with 14 bases in between. CDR1 SEHNR and CDR2 FQNEAQ come from the germline V gene (reference sequence). CDR3 in DNA: TGTGCCAGCAGCTTGACGGCAGGAAGAGACACTGAAGCTTTCTTT. Amino acids: CASSLTAGRDTEAFF.

The chain couples TRBV12-3 or TRBV12-4 to TRBJ2-3; possibly TRBD2 for D (5 bases). The V end lost 7 bases, the J end lost 8 bases, and 16 bases lay between the germline ends. The CDR3 is made up of 13 amino acids. The CDR3 region has the DNA TGTGCCAGCACCCCGGACGTTCGGGGTACGCAGTATTTT. This codes for CASTPDVRGTQYF.

This clonotype has at least ten counts. The CDR3 reads CSVEGPLNTEAFF. In DNA form, the CDR3 reads TGCAGCGTTGAAGGCCCCTTGAACACTGAAGCTTTCTTT. The rearrangement uses TRBV29-1 and TRBJ1-1; D remains unclear. V lost 1 base and J lost 0, with 6 bases in between. CDR1 SQVTM and CDR2 ANQGSEA come from the germline V gene. The CDR3 covers 13 residues.

There are a few counts of this clonotype. The chain recombines TRBV5-1 with TRBJ2-1; perhaps TRBD2 as D (5 bases). CDR1 SGHRS and CDR2 YFSETQ come from the germline V gene. The CDR3 sequence is 16 residues long. Trimming shortened V by 7 bases and J by 0 bases, and 17 bases separated the two germline ends. CDR3 loop: CASERGWGSSYNEQFF. In DNA, the CDR3 is TGCGCCAGCGAACGGGGATGGGGAAGCTCCTACAATGAGCAGTTCTTC.

This clonotype was seen at least ten times. This chain uses TRBV12-3 or TRBV12-4 with TRBJ1-1; no reliable D call. The V end lost 6 bases, the J end lost 6 bases, and 14 bases lay between the germline ends. The CDR3 is 13 residues long. The CDR3 DNA reads TGTGCCAGCAGCCGCGGTTTGCTCCCTGAAGCTTTCTTT. This translates into CASSRGLLPEAFF.

This clonotype appeared many times. This chain uses TRBV25-1 with TRBJ2-7; 7 nucleotides agree with TRBD2. V lost 2 bases and J lost 1; bases outside the gene matches: 5. CDR1 is MGHDK, CDR2 SYGVNS, per germline. This CDR3 has 15 residues. The CDR3 spells CASSEPPSGSYEQYF. In nucleotides, the CDR3 is TGTGCCAGCAGTGAACCGCCTAGCGGTTCCTACGAGCAGTACTTC.

This clonotype has more than one count but fewer than ten. V usage is TRBV29-1 and J usage is TRBJ2-5, with D possibly TRBD1 on 6 matching bases. Trimming left V 6 bases short and J 6 bases short, with 20 bases between. The CDR3 runs 14 residues. Germline V gene data show CDR1 as SQVTM and CDR2 as ANQGSEA. CDR3 region: CSVIPGAGGKTQYF. Written as DNA, the CDR3 is TGCAGCGTAATCCCAGGGGCGGGTGGAAAGACCCAGTACTTC.

This clonotype was counted a single time. The chain recombines TRBV5-8 with TRBJ2-1; 7 bases are shared with TRBD2. The CDR3 contains 12 residues. Per the germline V gene, CDR1 is SGHTS and CDR2 is YDEGEE. V shed 2 bases and J 10 bases; nucleotides not matched to a gene: 3. This CDR3 reads CASSFGREEQFF. CDR3 coding DNA: TGTGCCAGCAGCTTTGGGCGGGAGGAGCAGTTCTTC.

This clonotype has only a few counts. Possible read error: a much larger clone is one base away. The chain uses TRBV4-1 and TRBJ2-7, with TRBD1 as a possible D gene (6 bases). CDR3 length equals 16 residues. The V and J ends lost 2 bases and 0 bases respectively, with 14 bases between them. Germline V CDR1 and CDR2: MGHRA, YSYEKL. CDR3 sequence: CASSQSETGFSYEQYF. The DNA of the CDR3 is TGCGCCAGCAGCCAATCGGAGACAGGCTTCTCCTACGAGCAGTACTTC.

There are many counts of this clonotype. This chain uses TRBV5-1 with TRBJ2-7, with 11 bases that match TRBD2. V was clipped by 4 bases and J by 4 bases; unmatched bases: 7. This CDR3 has 15 residues. From germline, CDR1 is SGHRS and CDR2 YFSETQ. The CDR3, as DNA: TGCGCCAGCAGCCCGAGCACTAGCGGGAGTTACGAGCAGTACTTC. Protein sequence: CASSPSTSGSYEQYF. Drawing the rest from reference TRBV5-1 and TRBJ2-7, the complete variable domain is KAGVTQTPRYLIKTRGQQVTLSCSPISGHRSVSWYQQTPGQGLQFLFEYFSETQRNKGNFPGRFSGRQFSNSRSEMNVSTLELGDSALYLCASSPSTSGSYEQYFGPGTRLTVT.

J is TRBJ1-2 and V is TRBV9; a weak D match, TRBD1 (5 bases). The CDR3 length is 15 residues. Germline V gives CDR1 SGDLS, CDR2 YYNGEE. V lost 4 bases and J lost 8, with 21 bases in between. CDR3 DNA sequence: TGTGCCAGCAGCCCCGGAGGAGGGGCCTCTATAGGCTACACCTTC. It is translated as CASSPGGGASIGYTF.